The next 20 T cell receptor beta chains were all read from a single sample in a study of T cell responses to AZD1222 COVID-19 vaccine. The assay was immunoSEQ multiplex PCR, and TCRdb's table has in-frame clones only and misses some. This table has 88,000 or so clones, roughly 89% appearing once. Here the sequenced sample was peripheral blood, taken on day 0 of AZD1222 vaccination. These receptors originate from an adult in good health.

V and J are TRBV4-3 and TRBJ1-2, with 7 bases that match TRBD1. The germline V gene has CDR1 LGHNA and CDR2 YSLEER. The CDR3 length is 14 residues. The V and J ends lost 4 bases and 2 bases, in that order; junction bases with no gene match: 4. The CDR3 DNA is TGCGCCAGCAGCCCACAGGGGATAAACTATGGCTACACCTTC. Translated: CASSPQGINYGYTF.

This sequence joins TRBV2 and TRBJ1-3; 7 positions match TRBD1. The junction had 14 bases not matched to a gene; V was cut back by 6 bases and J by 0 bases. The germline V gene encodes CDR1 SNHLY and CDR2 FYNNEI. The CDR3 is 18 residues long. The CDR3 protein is CASSNRGASPFSGNTIYF. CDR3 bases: TGTGCCAGCAGCAACAGGGGCGCCAGTCCTTTCTCTGGAAACACCATATATTTT.

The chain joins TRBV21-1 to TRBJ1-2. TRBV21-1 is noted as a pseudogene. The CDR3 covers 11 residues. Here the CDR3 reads CASAQLGGYTF. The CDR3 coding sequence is TGTGCCAGCGCCCAATTAGGCGGCTACACCTTC.

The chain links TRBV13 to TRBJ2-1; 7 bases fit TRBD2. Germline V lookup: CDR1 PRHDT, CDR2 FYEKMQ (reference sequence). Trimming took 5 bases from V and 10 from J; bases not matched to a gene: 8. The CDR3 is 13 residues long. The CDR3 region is CASSTAGTDEQFF. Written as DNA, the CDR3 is TGTGCCAGCAGCACAGCGGGGACTGACGAGCAGTTCTTC.

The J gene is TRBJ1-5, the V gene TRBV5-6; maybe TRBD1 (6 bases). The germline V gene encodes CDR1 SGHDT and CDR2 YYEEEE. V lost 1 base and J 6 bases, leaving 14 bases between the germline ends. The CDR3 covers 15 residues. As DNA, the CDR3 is TGTGCCAGCAGCTTGTGGCAGGGGACGGGTCAGCCCCAGCATTTT. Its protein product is CASSLWQGTGQPQHF.

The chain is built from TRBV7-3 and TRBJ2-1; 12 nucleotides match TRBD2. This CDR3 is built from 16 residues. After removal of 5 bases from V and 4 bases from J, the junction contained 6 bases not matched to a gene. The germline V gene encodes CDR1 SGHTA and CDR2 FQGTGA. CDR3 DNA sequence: TGTGCCAGCAGCCTACTAGCGGGAGGCGTGTACAATGAGCAGTTCTTC. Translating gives CASSLLAGGVYNEQFF.

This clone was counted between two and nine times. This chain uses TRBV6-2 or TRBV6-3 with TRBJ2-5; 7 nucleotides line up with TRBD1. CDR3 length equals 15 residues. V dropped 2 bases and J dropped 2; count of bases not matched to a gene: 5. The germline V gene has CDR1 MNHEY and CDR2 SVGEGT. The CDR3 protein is CASSYLGGRQETQYF. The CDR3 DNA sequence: TGTGCCAGCAGTTACCTAGGGGGCCGACAAGAGACCCAGTACTTC.

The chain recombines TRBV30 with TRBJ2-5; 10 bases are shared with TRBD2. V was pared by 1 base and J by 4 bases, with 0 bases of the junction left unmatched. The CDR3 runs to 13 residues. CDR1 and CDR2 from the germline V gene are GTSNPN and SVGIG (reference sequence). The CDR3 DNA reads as TGTGCCTGGAGTGGGACTAGCGGAGAGACCCAGTACTTC. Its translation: CAWSGTSGETQYF.

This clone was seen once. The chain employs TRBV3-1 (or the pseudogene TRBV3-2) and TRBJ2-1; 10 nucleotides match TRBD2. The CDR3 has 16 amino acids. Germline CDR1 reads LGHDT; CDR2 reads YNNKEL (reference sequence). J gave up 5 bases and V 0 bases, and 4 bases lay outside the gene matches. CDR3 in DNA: TGTGCCAGCAGCCAAGAAGAGCGGGGGGGCCACAATGAGCAGTTCTTC. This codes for CASSQEERGGHNEQFF.

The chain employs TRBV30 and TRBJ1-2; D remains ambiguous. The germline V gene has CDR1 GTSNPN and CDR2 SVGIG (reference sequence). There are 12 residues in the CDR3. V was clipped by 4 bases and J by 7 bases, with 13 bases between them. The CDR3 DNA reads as TGTGCCTGGACTCCGGCCGTGGGTGGCTACACCTTC. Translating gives CAWTPAVGGYTF.

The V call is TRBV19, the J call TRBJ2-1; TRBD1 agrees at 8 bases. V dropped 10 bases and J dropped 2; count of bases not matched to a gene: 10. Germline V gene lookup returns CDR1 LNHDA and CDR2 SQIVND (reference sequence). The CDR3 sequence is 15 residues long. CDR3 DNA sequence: TGTGCCACATCAGTTATGGGACAGGCCTACAATGAGCAGTTCTTC. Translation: CATSVMGQAYNEQFF. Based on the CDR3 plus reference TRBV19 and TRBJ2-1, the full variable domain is DGGITQSPKYLFRKEGQNVTLSCEQNLNHDAMYWYRQDPGQGLRLIYYSQIVNDFQKGDIAEGYSVSREKKESFPLTVTSAQKNPTAFYLCATSVMGQAYNEQFFGPGTRLTVL.

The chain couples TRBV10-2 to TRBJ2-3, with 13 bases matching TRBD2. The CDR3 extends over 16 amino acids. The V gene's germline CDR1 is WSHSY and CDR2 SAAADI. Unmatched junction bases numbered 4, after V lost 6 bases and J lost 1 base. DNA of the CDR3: TGCGCCAGCAGGGCAGGACTAGCGGGAGGCACAGATACGCAGTATTTT. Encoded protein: CASRAGLAGGTDTQYF.

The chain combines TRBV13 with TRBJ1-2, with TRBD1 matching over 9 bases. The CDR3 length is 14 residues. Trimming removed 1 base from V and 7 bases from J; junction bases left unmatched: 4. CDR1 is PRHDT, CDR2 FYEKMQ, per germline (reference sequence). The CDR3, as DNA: TGTGCCAGCAGCTTAGACAGGGGGCAAGGTGGCTACACCTTC. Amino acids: CASSLDRGQGGYTF.

The CDR3 bases are TGCGCCACTCAGGGTGACATAGACACTGAAGCTTTCTTT. Its protein is CATQGDIDTEAFF. The gene calls are TRBV10-2 and TRBJ1-1, with D possibly TRBD1 on 5 matching bases. This CDR3 spans 13 amino acids. The V end lost 10 bases, the J end lost 3 bases, and 15 bases lay between the germline ends. Germline V CDR1 and CDR2: WSHSY, SAAADI.

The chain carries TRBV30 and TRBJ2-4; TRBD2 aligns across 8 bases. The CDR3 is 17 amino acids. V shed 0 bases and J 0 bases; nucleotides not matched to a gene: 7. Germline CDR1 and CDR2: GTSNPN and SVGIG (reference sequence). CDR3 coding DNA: TGTGCCTGGAGTGTACCCCCGCTAGCGGGAGCCAAAAACATTCAGTACTTC. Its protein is CAWSVPPLAGAKNIQYF. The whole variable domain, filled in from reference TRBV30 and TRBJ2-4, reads SQTIHQWPATLVQPVGSPLSLECTVEGTSNPNLYWYRQAAGRGLQLLFYSVGIGQISSEVPQNLSASRPQDRQFILSSKKLLLSDSGFYLCAWSVPPLAGAKNIQYFGAGTRLSVL.

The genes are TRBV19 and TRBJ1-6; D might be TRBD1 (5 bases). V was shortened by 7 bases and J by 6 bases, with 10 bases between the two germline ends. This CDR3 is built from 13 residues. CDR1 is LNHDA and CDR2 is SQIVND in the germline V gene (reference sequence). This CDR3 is CASTPGSNSPLHF. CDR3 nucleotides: TGTGCCAGTACCCCAGGGAGTAATTCACCCCTCCACTTT. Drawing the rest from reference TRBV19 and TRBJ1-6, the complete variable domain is DGGITQSPKYLFRKEGQNVTLSCEQNLNHDAMYWYRQDPGQGLRLIYYSQIVNDFQKGDIAEGYSVSREKKESFPLTVTSAQKNPTAFYLCASTPGSNSPLHFGNGTRLTVT.

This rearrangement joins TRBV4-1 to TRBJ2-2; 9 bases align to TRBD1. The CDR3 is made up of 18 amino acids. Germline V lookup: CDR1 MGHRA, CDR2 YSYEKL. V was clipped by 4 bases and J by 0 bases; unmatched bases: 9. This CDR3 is CASSLFDRGGPNTGELFF. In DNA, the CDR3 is TGCGCCAGCAGCCTCTTTGACAGGGGGGGACCGAACACCGGGGAGCTGTTTTTT.

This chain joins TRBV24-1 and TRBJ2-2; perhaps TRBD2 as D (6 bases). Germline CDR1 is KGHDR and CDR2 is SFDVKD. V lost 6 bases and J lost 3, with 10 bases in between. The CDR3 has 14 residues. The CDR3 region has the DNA TGTGCCACCAGTAGGACGGGGGACACCGGGGAGCTGTTTTTT. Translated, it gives CATSRTGDTGELFF.

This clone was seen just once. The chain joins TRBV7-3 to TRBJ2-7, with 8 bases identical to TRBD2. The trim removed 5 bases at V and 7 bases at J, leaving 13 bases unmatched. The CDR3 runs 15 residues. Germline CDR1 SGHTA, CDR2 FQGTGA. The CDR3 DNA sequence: TGTGCCAGCAGCCCAAATCCCAGCGGGAGTAGGGAGCAGTACTTC. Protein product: CASSPNPSGSREQYF. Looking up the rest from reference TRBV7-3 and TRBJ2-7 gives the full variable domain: GAGVSQTPSNKVTEKGKYVELRCDPISGHTALYWYRQSLGQGPEFLIYFQGTGAADDSGLPNDRFFAVRPEGSVSTLKIQRTERGDSAVYLCASSPNPSGSREQYFGPGTRLTVT.

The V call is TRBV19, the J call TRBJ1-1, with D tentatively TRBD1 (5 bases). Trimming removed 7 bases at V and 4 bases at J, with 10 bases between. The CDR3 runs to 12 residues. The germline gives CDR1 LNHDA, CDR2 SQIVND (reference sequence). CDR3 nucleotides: TGTGCCAGTACAGGGCGCGGCACTGAAGCTTTCTTT. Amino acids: CASTGRGTEAFF.